What follows are 16 T cell receptor beta chains derived from one specimen sequenced in a study of blood T cell repertoires in COVID-19. The assay was immunoSEQ multiplex PCR, and TCRdb's table has in-frame clones only and misses some. The table has 150,000 or so clones, over 70% seen once. The sequencing sample was made of peripheral blood. These TCRs come from a man between 60 and 75 years old with acute or convalescent COVID-19.

The rearrangement joins TRBV5-1 to TRBJ2-2; 8 bases fit TRBD1. The V and J ends lost 0 bases and 6 bases, in that order; junction bases with no gene match: 7. Germline V lookup: CDR1 SGHRS, CDR2 YFSETQ. The CDR3 spans 16 residues. In DNA form, the CDR3 reads TGCGCCAGCAGCTTGGTGGCCAGGGGGCAATCCGGGGAGCTGTTTTTT. Protein: CASSLVARGQSGELFF. Variable domain in full (rest from reference TRBV5-1 and TRBJ2-2): KAGVTQTPRYLIKTRGQQVTLSCSPISGHRSVSWYQQTPGQGLQFLFEYFSETQRNKGNFPGRFSGRQFSNSRSEMNVSTLELGDSALYLCASSLVARGQSGELFFGEGSRLTVL.

The chain is built from TRBV11-2 and TRBJ2-7; 7 bases are a match to TRBD2. The CDR3 runs to 14 residues. V lost 6 bases and J lost 7; bases outside the gene matches: 12. The germline V gene has CDR1 SGHAT and CDR2 FQNNGV. The DNA of the CDR3 is TGTGCCAGCAGGGAGGGGACTACGACTTGGGAGCAGTACTTC. The encoded protein is CASREGTTTWEQYF.

V usage is TRBV11-2 and J usage is TRBJ2-5; 7 bases align to TRBD1. CDR1 and CDR2 from the germline V gene are SGHAT and FQNNGV. The CDR3 totals 15 residues. Germline trimming cut 2 bases from V and 1 base from J; bases unmatched to any gene: 4. CDR3 region: CASSLRGRAQETQYF. The CDR3, as DNA: TGTGCCAGCAGCTTAAGGGGGCGGGCCCAAGAGACCCAGTACTTC.

The rearrangement links TRBV7-2 to TRBJ1-5; tentatively, D is TRBD1 (6 bases). Trimming took off 3 bases at V and 16 bases at J, with 16 bases between the two ends. Germline CDR1 reads SGHTA; CDR2 reads FQGNSA. CDR3 length: 12 amino acids. CDR3 sequence (DNA): TGTGCCAGCAGCTTCCGGGGCAGGGGATTACATTTT. This sequence encodes CASSFRGRGLHF.

CDR3 in DNA: TGTGCCAGCAGCCAAGGTACAGGGGGAGTAACAGATACGCAGTATTTT. It yields the protein CASSQGTGGVTDTQYF. This sequence joins TRBV3-1 (or the pseudogene TRBV3-2) and TRBJ2-3; 8 positions match TRBD1. Losses at the gene ends were 1 base for V and 3 bases for J; bases not matched to a gene: 6. Germline lookup yields CDR1 LGHDT and CDR2 YNNKEL (reference sequence). The CDR3 contains 16 residues.

The V and J genes are TRBV6-5 and TRBJ2-7; no clear D. Per germline, CDR1 MNHEY and CDR2 SVGAGI. V lost 6 bases, J lost 6 bases, and 12 bases lay in between. This CDR3 comprises 12 residues. The CDR3: CASSHLNPEQYF. CDR3 DNA: TGTGCCAGCAGCCACCTAAATCCCGAGCAGTACTTC.

The V gene is TRBV5-4, the J gene TRBJ1-2; tentatively, D is TRBD1 (6 bases). The CDR3 is 16 residues long. CDR1 is SGHNT and CDR2 is YYREEE in the germline V gene (reference sequence). The V gene lost 3 bases and the J gene lost 8 bases, with 23 bases spanning the gap. The CDR3 is CASSSPRDTWAGGYTF. In nucleotides, the CDR3 is TGTGCCAGCAGCTCCCCTCGGGACACCTGGGCGGGCGGCTACACCTTC.

J is TRBJ2-5 and V is TRBV2; D possibly corresponds to TRBD1 (6 bases). The V gene lost 6 bases and the J gene lost 1 base, with 9 bases spanning the gap. The CDR3 runs to 13 residues. Germline CDR1 and CDR2: SNHLY and FYNNEI. The CDR3 DNA follows: TGTGCCAGCAGAGGACAGACCCAAGAGACCCAGTACTTC. Amino acids: CASRGQTQETQYF.

V and J are TRBV7-2 and TRBJ1-3, with 8 bases identical to TRBD1. Germline V CDR1 and CDR2: SGHTA, FQGNSA. V shed 7 bases, J shed 7 bases, and the junction held 12 bases outside the gene matches. There are 15 residues in the CDR3. The CDR3 protein is CASTKDRAGGNTIYF. CDR3 nucleotide sequence: TGTGCCAGCACCAAGGACAGGGCGGGAGGGAACACCATATATTTT.

Details on this clone: The sample carries other DNA sequences with the same CDR3. The chain couples TRBV19 to TRBJ1-1; D possibly corresponds to TRBD1 (5 bases). CDR1 LNHDA and CDR2 SQIVND come from the germline V gene (reference sequence). Trimming removed 7 bases at V and 1 base at J, with 10 bases between. The CDR3 consists of 13 residues. CDR3 sequence (DNA): TGTGCCAGTACCTTAGACAGGAACACTGAAGCTTTCTTT. Protein product: CASTLDRNTEAFF.

The chain couples TRBV5-4 to TRBJ2-5; 12 positions agree with TRBD1. The CDR3 extends over 14 amino acids. Per the germline V gene, CDR1 is SGHNT and CDR2 is YYREEE (reference sequence). V was clipped by 7 bases and J by 0 bases; unmatched bases: 1. CDR3 amino acids: CASGTGGHQETQYF. CDR3 in DNA: TGTGCCAGCGGGACAGGGGGCCACCAAGAGACCCAGTACTTC.

This rearrangement joins TRBV6-5 to TRBJ2-4; D possibly corresponds to TRBD2 (5 bases). The CDR3 length is 16 residues. Trimming cost V 0 bases and J 0 bases, with 9 bases left between them. Germline V gene data show CDR1 as MNHEY and CDR2 as SVGAGI. For the CDR3, the DNA is TGTGCCAGCAGTTACTCCGTCGGGATAGCCAAAAACATTCAGTACTTC. The encoded protein is CASSYSVGIAKNIQYF.

The chain uses TRBV5-4 and TRBJ1-3; D perhaps matches TRBD1 (6 bases). This CDR3 comprises 16 residues. The V end lost 4 bases, the J end lost 0 bases, and 14 bases lay between the germline ends. CDR1 and CDR2 from the germline V gene are SGHNT and YYREEE (reference sequence). CDR3 residues: CASSRQGLSSGNTIYF. The CDR3 nucleotides read TGTGCCAGCAGCCGGCAGGGGCTTTCCTCTGGAAACACCATATATTTT.

The sample holds a few counts of this clone. V and J are TRBV27 and TRBJ1-1; maybe TRBD1 (6 bases). V was trimmed by 6 bases and J by 1 base, leaving 12 bases between them. CDR1 is MNHEY and CDR2 is SMNVEV in the germline V gene (reference sequence). This CDR3 spans 14 amino acids. CDR3 nucleotides: TGTGCCAGCAGCGGCCGGACAGCGAACACTGAAGCTTTCTTT. Encoded protein: CASSGRTANTEAFF.

This rearrangement joins TRBV18 to TRBJ2-3; a weak D match, TRBD2 (5 bases). CDR1 is KGHSH and CDR2 is LQKENI in the germline V gene. The CDR3 has 15 residues. V lost 5 bases, J lost 0 bases, and 12 bases lay in between. The CDR3 is CASSRSSPSTDTQYF. The CDR3 DNA sequence: TGTGCCAGCTCAAGGTCTAGCCCGAGCACAGATACGCAGTATTTT.

The V call is TRBV19, the J call TRBJ2-7; 7 bases map to TRBD2. Unmatched junction bases numbered 7, after V lost 3 bases and J lost 2 bases. Germline V gives CDR1 LNHDA, CDR2 SQIVND (reference sequence). The length of the CDR3 is 15 residues. DNA for the CDR3: TGTGCCAGTAGTATCACGGCTAGCGGAACCTACGAGCAGTACTTC. Its protein product is CASSITASGTYEQYF. The whole variable domain, remainder taken from reference TRBV19 and TRBJ2-7, is DGGITQSPKYLFRKEGQNVTLSCEQNLNHDAMYWYRQDPGQGLRLIYYSQIVNDFQKGDIAEGYSVSREKKESFPLTVTSAQKNPTAFYLCASSITASGTYEQYFGPGTRLTVT.